This is a list of T cell receptor beta chains from one sample in a study of Ad26.COV2.S vaccination and SARS-CoV-2 variants. Sequencing used immunoSEQ multiplex PCR; TCRdb keeps in-frame clones, though not all of them. The sample yields about 350,000 clones, roughly 87% seen once. The sample consisted of peripheral blood, taken in a trial of Ad26.COV2.S vaccine versus placebo. The receptors stem from a person between 18 and 60 years old who received the Ad26.COV2.S COVID-19 vaccine or a placebo. Both conserved end residues are part of each CDR3. D genes are given only for firm matches.

>.|TRBV7-2|TRBJ2-7
CASSLTPREYEQYF
>.|TRBV29-1|TRBJ2-3
CSVEVGVTLTDTQYF
>TRBD1|TRBV19|TRBJ1-4
CASSITGDVGEKLFF
>.|TRBV6-5|TRBJ1-2
CASSQSQVVRYGYTF
>.|TRBV7-9|TRBJ1-6
CASSLASLLRLNSPLHF
>.|TRBV7-7|TRBJ2-7
CASSLGGGEHEQYF
>.|TRBV27|TRBJ2-7
CASSLRSGQTYEQYF
>.|TRBV18|TRBJ1-1
CASSPGDTEAFF
>TRBD2|TRBV19|TRBJ2-2
CASTSGREGTGELFF
>.|TRBV7-9|TRBJ2-3
CASTLSQLVSTDTQYF
>TRBD2|TRBV11-2|TRBJ2-5
CASSKERGGRETQYF
>.|TRBV18|TRBJ1-6
CASSPDEGSYNSPLHF